The source of this TCR beta chain is a study of cytomegalovirus exposure and HLA in healthy donors. Assay: immunoSEQ multiplex PCR; the TCRdb copy retains only in-frame clones and omits some. The sample carries 150,000 to 200,000 clones, 81% recorded once. Germline V gives CDR1 SGHVS, CDR2 FNYEAQ. The CDR3 has 15 amino acids. V dropped 1 base and J dropped 6 bases, with 13 bases sitting between them. Sequenced material: PBMCs. The chain is built from TRBV7-6 and TRBJ2-1; D may be TRBD2 (5 bases). The receptor was isolated from a woman in her twenties or thirties in good health and CMV-seronegative. CDR3 sequence reads: CASSLGLPASNEQFF. DNA of the CDR3: TGTGCCAGCAGCTTAGGACTACCGGCCTCCAATGAGCAGTTCTTC.